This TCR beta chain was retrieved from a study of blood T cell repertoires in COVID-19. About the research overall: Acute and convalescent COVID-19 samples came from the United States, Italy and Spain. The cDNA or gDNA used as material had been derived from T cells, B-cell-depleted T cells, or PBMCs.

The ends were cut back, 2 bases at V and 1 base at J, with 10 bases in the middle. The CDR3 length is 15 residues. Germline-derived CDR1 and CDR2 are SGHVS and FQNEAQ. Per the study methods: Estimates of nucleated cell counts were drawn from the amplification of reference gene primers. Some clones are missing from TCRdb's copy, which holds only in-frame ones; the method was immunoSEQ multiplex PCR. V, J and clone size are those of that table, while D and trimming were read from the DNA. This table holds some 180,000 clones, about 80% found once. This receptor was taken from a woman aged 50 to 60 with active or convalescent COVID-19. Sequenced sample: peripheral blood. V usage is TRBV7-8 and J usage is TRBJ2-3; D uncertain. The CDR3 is CASSLFPERTDTQYF. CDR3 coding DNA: TGTGCCAGCAGCTTATTCCCAGAACGCACAGATACGCAGTATTTT.